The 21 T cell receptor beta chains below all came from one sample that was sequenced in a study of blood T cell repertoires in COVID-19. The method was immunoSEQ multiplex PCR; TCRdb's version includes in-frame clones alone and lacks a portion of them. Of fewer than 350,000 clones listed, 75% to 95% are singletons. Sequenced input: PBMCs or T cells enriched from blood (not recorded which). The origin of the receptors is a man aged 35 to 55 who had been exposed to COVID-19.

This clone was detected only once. CDR3 region: CASSPGLGRAEDGYTF. The DNA for the CDR3 is TGCGCCAGCAGCCCCGGTCTAGGACGGGCGGAGGATGGCTACACCTTC. V gene TRBV5-1 combines with J gene TRBJ1-2; D is uncertain. From germline, CDR1 is SGHRS and CDR2 YFSETQ. Trimming shortened V by 4 bases and J by 6 bases, and 22 bases separated the two germline ends. The CDR3 is 16 residues long.

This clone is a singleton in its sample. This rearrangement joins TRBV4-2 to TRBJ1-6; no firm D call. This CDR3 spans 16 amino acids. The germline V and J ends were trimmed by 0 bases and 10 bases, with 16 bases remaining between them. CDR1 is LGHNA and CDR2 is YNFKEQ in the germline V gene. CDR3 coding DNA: TGTGCCAGCAGCCAAGATTCTGGGAGTCTGGGGTCACCCCTCCACTTT. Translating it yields CASSQDSGSLGSPLHF.

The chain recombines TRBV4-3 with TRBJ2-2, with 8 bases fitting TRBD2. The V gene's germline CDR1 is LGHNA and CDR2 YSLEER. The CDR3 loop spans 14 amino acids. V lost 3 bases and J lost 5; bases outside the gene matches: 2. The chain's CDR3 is CASSQASGTGELFF. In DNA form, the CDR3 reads TGCGCCAGCAGCCAGGCTAGCGGGACCGGGGAGCTGTTTTTT.

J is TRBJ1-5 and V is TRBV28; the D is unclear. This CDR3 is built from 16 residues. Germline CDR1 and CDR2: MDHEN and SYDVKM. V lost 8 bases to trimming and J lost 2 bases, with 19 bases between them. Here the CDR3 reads CASATQRQSRNQPQHF. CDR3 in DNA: TGTGCCAGCGCGACCCAACGACAAAGCCGCAATCAGCCCCAGCATTTT.

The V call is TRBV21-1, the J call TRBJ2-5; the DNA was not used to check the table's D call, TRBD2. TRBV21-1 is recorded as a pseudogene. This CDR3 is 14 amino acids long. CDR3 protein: CASSKIRRRETQYF. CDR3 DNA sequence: TGTGCCAGCAGCAAGATTCGACGGAGGGAGACCCAGTACTTC.

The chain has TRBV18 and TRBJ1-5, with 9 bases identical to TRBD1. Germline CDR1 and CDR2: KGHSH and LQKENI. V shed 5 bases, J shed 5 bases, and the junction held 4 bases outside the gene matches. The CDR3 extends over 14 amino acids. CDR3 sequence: CASSSGTGHQPQHF. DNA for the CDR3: TGTGCCAGCTCATCCGGGACAGGGCATCAGCCCCAGCATTTT.

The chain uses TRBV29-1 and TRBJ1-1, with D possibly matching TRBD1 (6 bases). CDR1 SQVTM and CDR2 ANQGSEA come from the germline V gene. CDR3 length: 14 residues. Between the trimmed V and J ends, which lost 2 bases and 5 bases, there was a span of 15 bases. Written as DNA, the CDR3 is TGCAGCGTTGAATCGGGCAGGGGAGGGACTGAAGCTTTCTTT. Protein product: CSVESGRGGTEAFF.

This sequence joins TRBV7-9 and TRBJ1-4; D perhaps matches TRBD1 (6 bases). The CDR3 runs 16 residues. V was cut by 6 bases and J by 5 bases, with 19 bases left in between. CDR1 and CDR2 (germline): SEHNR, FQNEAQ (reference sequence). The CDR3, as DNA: TGTGCCAGCAGTCGAGATTGGGCTCAGGGGAATGAAAAACTGTTTTTT. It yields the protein CASSRDWAQGNEKLFF.

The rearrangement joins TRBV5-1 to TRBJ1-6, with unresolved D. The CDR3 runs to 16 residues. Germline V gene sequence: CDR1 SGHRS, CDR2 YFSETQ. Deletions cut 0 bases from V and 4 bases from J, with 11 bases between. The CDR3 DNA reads TGCGCCAGCAGCTTGGCTTCAGTCAGATATAATTCACCCCTCCACTTT. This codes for CASSLASVRYNSPLHF.

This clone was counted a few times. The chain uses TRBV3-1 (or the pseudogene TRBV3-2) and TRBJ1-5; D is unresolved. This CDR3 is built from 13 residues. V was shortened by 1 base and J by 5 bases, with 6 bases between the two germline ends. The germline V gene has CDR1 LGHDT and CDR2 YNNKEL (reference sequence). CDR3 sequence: CASSQGWHQPQHF. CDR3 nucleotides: TGTGCCAGCAGCCAAGGGTGGCATCAGCCCCAGCATTTT.

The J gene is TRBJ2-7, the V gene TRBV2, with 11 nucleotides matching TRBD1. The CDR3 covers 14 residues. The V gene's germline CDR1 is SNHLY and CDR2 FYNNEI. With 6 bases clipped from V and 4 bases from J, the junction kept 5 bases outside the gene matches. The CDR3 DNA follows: TGTGCCAGCAGGACGGGACAGGGGGGGTACGAGCAGTACTTC. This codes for CASRTGQGGYEQYF.

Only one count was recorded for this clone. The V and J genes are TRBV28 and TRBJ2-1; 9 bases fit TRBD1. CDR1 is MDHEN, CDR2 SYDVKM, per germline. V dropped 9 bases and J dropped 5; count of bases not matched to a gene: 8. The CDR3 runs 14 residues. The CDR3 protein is CASSDRGDDNEQFF. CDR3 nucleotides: TGTGCCAGTTCGGACAGGGGAGATGACAATGAGCAGTTCTTC.

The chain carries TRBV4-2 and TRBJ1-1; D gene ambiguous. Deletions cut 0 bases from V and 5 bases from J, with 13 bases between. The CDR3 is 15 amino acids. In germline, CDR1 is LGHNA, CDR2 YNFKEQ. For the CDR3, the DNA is TGTGCCAGCAGCCAAGAGATAGCGGGAATAACTGAAGCTTTCTTT. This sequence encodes CASSQEIAGITEAFF.

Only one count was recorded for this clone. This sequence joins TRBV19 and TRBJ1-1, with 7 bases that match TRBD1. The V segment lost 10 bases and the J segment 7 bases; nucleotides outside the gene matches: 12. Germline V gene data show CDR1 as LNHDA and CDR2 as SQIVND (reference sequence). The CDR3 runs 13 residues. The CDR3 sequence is CATQRGQELEAFF. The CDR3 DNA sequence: TGTGCCACCCAAAGGGGGCAGGAGCTTGAAGCTTTCTTT.

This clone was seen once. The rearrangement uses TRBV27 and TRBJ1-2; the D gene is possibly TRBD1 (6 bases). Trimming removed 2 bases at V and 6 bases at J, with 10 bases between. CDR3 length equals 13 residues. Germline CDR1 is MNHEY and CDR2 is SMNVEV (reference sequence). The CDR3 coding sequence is TGTGCCAGCAGTTTAGGGGGCACCGATGGCTACACCTTC. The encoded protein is CASSLGGTDGYTF.

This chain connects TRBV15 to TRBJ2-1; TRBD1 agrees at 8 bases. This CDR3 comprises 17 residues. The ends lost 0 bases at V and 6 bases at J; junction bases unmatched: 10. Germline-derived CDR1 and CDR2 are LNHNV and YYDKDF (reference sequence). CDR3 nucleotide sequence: TGTGCCACCAGCAGAGATGGACCCGGGACAGGATCCAATGAGCAGTTCTTC. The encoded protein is CATSRDGPGTGSNEQFF.

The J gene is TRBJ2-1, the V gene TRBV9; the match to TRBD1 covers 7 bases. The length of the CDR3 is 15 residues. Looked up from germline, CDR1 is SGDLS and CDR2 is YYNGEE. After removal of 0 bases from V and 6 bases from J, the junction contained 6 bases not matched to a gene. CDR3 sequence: CASSVVAGGVNEQFF. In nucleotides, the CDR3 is TGTGCCAGCAGCGTAGTAGCAGGGGGAGTCAATGAGCAGTTCTTC.

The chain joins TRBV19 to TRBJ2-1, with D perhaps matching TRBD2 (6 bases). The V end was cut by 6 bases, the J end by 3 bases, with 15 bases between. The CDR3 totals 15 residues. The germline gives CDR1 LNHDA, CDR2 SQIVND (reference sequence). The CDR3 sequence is CASRPSASNYNEQFF. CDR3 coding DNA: TGTGCCAGTAGACCTAGCGCGTCGAACTACAATGAGCAGTTCTTC.

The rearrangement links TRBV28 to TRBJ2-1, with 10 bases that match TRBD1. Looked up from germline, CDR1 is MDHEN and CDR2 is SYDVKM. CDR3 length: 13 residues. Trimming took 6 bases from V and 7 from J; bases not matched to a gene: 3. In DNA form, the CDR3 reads TGTGCCAGCAGGGACAGGGGGTTGAATGAGCAGTTCTTC. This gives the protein CASRDRGLNEQFF.

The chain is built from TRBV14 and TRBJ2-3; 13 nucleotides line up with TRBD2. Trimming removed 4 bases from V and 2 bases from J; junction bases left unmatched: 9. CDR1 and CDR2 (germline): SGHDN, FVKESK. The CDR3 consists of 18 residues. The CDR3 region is CASSRRILAGGHTDTQYF. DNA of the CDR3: TGTGCCAGCAGCCGAAGGATACTAGCGGGAGGGCACACAGATACGCAGTATTTT.

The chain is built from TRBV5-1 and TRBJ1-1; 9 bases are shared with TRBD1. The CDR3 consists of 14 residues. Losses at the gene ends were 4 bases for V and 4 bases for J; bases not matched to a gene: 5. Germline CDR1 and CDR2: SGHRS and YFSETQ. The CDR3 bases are TGCGCCAGCAGCCCGGACAGGGGTAGCACTGAAGCTTTCTTT. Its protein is CASSPDRGSTEAFF.